A single TCR beta chain is shown here with its context. One junction end disagrees with the germline gene, perhaps due to a read error. The data were produced by immunoSEQ multiplex PCR, yet TCRdb's version contains in-frame clones alone and is incomplete. The sample consists of about 88,000 clones, under 95% of them appearing once. The data derive from a study of technical replicates of blood from a few donors. Per the germline V gene, CDR1 is LNHDA and CDR2 is SQIVND (reference sequence). The CDR3 totals 14 residues. V is TRBV19 and J is TRBJ2-3; tentative D call: TRBD2 (7 bases). The clonotype was recovered from a human donor in good health. The sample taken for sequencing was T cells isolated from PBMCs. CDR3 nucleotides: TGTGTCAGTAGTGGGGGGGCGAGCTCAGATACGCAGTATTTT. Protein: CVSSGGASSDTQYF.